This T cell receptor (beta chain) was obtained from a study of blood T cells in healthy people across ages. Study results and caveats: Diversity estimated from one million T cells was considered an underestimate. Leaving the PBMCs unsorted stopped any conclusive comparison of naive versus antigen-experienced cells.

The CDR3 runs 13 residues. Germline CDR1 and CDR2: SNHLY and FYNNEI. For the second PCR, which ran for roughly 7 to 11 cycles, a sample-barcoded 5' primer and a J-beta primer mix were used. Each cDNA molecule, via a template-switch adaptor with 12 random nucleotides, was tagged. TCRdb called the 5' RACE reads again in MiXCR, with one record for every CDR3 protein. The repertoire holds over a million distinct CDR3 sequences, approximately 43% seen once, with about 4% in the top ten. Points on this clonotype: Antigen specificity is unknown.

The chain is built from TRBV2 and TRBJ2-1; the D is unclear. The J call may be wrong; the DNA end is better matched by TRBJ2-7. The sequenced sample consisted of blood. This sequence was found in a woman aged 18-29 years in good health. The CDR3 region is CASSVTYFNEQYF. CDR3 coding DNA: TGTGCCAGCAGTGTAACATATTTCAATGAGCAGTACTTC.